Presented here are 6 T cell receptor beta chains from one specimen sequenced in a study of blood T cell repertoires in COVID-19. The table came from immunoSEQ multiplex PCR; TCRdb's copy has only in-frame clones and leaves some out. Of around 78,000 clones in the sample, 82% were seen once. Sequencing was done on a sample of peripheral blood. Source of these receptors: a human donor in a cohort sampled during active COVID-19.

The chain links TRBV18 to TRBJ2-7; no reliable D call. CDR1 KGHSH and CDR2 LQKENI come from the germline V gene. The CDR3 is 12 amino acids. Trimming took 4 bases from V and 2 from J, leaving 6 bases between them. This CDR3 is CASSLDTYEQYF. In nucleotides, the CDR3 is TGTGCCAGCTCACTCGACACCTACGAGCAGTACTTC.

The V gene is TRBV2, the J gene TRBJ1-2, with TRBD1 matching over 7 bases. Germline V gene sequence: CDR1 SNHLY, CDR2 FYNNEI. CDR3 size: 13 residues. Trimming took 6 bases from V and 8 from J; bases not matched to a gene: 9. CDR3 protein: CASSPGTVVGYTF. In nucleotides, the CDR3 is TGTGCCAGCAGCCCCGGGACAGTCGTGGGCTACACCTTC.

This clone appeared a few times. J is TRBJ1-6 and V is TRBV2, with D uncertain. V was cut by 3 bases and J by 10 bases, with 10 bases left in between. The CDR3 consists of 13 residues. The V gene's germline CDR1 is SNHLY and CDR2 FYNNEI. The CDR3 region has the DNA TGTGCCAGCAGTGACGAGGGAGAGTCACCCCTCCACTTT. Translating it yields CASSDEGESPLHF. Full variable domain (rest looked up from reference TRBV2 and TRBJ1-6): EPEVTQTPSHQVTQMGQEVILRCVPISNHLYFYWYRQILGQKVEFLVSFYNNEISEKSEIFDDQFSVERPDGSNFTLKIRSTKLEDSAMYFCASSDEGESPLHFGNGTRLTVT.

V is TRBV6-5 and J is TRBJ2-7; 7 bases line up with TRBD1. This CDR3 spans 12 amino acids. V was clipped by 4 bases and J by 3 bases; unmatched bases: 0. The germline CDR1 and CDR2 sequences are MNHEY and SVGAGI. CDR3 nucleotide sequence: TGTGCCAGCAGTTGGGACAGCTACGAGCAGTACTTC. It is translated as CASSWDSYEQYF.

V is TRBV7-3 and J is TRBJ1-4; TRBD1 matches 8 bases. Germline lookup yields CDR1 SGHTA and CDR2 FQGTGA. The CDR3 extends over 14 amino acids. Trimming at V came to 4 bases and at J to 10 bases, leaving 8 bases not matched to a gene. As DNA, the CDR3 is TGTGCCAGCAGCTCCGGGACAGGCCTGGGAAAACTGTTTTTT. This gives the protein CASSSGTGLGKLFF.

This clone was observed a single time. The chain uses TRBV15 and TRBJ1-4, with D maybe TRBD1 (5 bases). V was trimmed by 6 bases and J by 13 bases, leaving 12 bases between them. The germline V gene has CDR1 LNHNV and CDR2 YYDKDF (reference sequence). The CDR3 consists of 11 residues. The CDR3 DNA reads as TGTGCCACCAGTTCCGTTAGGGGACTGTTTTTT. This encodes CATSSVRGLFF.